This passage covers 25 T cell receptor beta chains from one sample sequenced in a study of blood T cell repertoires in COVID-19. Some clones are missing from TCRdb's copy, which holds only in-frame ones; the method was immunoSEQ multiplex PCR. The sample includes 200,000 to 250,000 clones, 80% to 90% of them seen just once. Sequencing was carried out using PBMCs or T cells enriched from blood (not recorded which). The receptors were gathered from a woman aged 45 to 65 in a cohort exposed to, infected with or recovered from COVID-19 (not recorded which).

The rearrangement joins TRBV4-1 to TRBJ2-5; a possible D gene is TRBD1 (6 bases). Germline CDR1 is MGHRA and CDR2 is YSYEKL. V was clipped by 0 bases and J by 5 bases, with 19 bases between them. The CDR3 loop spans 17 amino acids. As DNA, the CDR3 is TGCGCCAGCAGCCAAGATCTGATCGCGGGTAGGGGGGAGACCCAGTACTTC. Its translation is CASSQDLIAGRGETQYF.

The chain employs TRBV30 and TRBJ1-4, with D possibly being TRBD1 (5 bases). Germline V gene lookup returns CDR1 GTSNPN and CDR2 SVGIG (reference sequence). The CDR3 is made up of 14 amino acids. The germline V and J ends were trimmed by 3 bases and 8 bases, with 16 bases remaining between them. The chain's CDR3 is CAWRATVFGEKLFF. The CDR3 DNA reads TGTGCCTGGAGGGCGACAGTATTCGGCGAAAAACTGTTTTTT.

This clone is a singleton in its sample. V is TRBV30 and J is TRBJ1-5; D not certain. Germline-derived CDR1 and CDR2 are GTSNPN and SVGIG (reference sequence). V was clipped by 2 bases and J by 8 bases, with 13 bases between them. The CDR3 loop spans 13 amino acids. The DNA of the CDR3 is TGTGCCTGGAGTAGGGAGGTTCGGGAGCCCCAGCATTTT. Translating gives CAWSREVREPQHF. The entire variable domain, with the rest obtained from reference TRBV30 and TRBJ1-5, is as follows: SQTIHQWPATLVQPVGSPLSLECTVEGTSNPNLYWYRQAAGRGLQLLFYSVGIGQISSEVPQNLSASRPQDRQFILSSKKLLLSDSGFYLCAWSREVREPQHFGDGTRLSIL.

The chain links TRBV18 to TRBJ2-2; no clear D gene. V lost 6 bases to trimming and J lost 4 bases, with 15 bases between them. CDR1 is KGHSH, CDR2 LQKENI, per germline. The CDR3 spans 15 residues. This CDR3 reads CASSAGSQSTGELFF. The CDR3 DNA is TGTGCCAGCTCCGCAGGATCACAAAGCACCGGGGAGCTGTTTTTT.

This sequence joins TRBV5-4 and TRBJ2-3; 8 nucleotides match TRBD2. V shed 3 bases, J shed 0 bases, and the junction held 3 bases outside the gene matches. Germline assignment: CDR1 SGHNT and CDR2 YYREEE (reference sequence). CDR3 length equals 15 residues. CDR3 DNA sequence: TGTGCCAGCAGCTCGGGGGGGCTAAGCACAGATACGCAGTATTTT. Encoded protein: CASSSGGLSTDTQYF. Variable domain in full (rest from reference TRBV5-4 and TRBJ2-3): ETGVTQSPTHLIKTRGQQVTLRCSSQSGHNTVSWYQQALGQGPQFIFQYYREEENGRGNFPPRFSGLQFPNYSSELNVNALELDDSALYLCASSSGGLSTDTQYFGPGTRLTVL.

This clone appeared a few times. The genes are TRBV6-5 and TRBJ2-2; D not certain. Germline V gene sequence: CDR1 MNHEY, CDR2 SVGAGI. The CDR3 has 12 amino acids. Trimming removed 6 bases from V and 8 bases from J, with 10 bases in between. CDR3 nucleotide sequence: TGTGCCAGCAGCTCCGATCGGGGGGAGCTGTTTTTT. This encodes CASSSDRGELFF.

This chain joins TRBV7-2 and TRBJ2-2; perhaps TRBD1 as D (6 bases). CDR3 length: 16 amino acids. V was trimmed by 2 bases and J by 1 base, leaving 11 bases between them. Germline V gene sequence: CDR1 SGHTA, CDR2 FQGNSA. CDR3 nucleotide sequence: TGTGCCAGCAGCTTATACCCGGGACAGAACACCGGGGAGCTGTTTTTT. This translates into CASSLYPGQNTGELFF.

The V call is TRBV11-2, the J call TRBJ1-2; tentatively, D is TRBD1 (5 bases). The V and J ends lost 5 bases and 0 bases respectively, with 13 bases between them. The length of the CDR3 is 15 residues. Per the germline V gene, CDR1 is SGHAT and CDR2 is FQNNGV. The DNA for the CDR3 is TGTGCCAGCAGCCCAGACAGAGCCTCTAACTATGGCTACACCTTC. Translated: CASSPDRASNYGYTF.

This rearrangement joins TRBV7-2 to TRBJ2-7; D may be TRBD1 (5 bases). V lost 1 base and J lost 0, with 13 bases in between. The V gene's germline CDR1 is SGHTA and CDR2 FQGNSA. This CDR3 contains 16 residues. CDR3 residues: CASSLVGAVSSYEQYF. The CDR3 bases are TGTGCCAGCAGCTTAGTAGGGGCAGTATCCTCCTACGAGCAGTACTTC.

V gene TRBV4-3 combines with J gene TRBJ2-7, with D unresolved. The CDR3 is 16 amino acids. V was clipped by 0 bases and J by 1 base, with 13 bases between them. CDR1 is LGHNA and CDR2 is YSLEER in the germline V gene. The CDR3 reads CASSQDGLYSSYEQYF. As DNA, the CDR3 is TGCGCCAGCAGCCAAGATGGCCTCTACAGTTCCTACGAGCAGTACTTC.

This clone is a singleton in its sample. The chain recombines TRBV2 with TRBJ1-5; weak D call: TRBD1 (6 bases). The germline gives CDR1 SNHLY, CDR2 FYNNEI. Trimming took 7 bases from V and 3 from J, leaving 13 bases between them. The CDR3 has 14 amino acids. The CDR3 DNA is TGTGCCAGCAAGGGGACATTCAACAATCAGCCCCAGCATTTT. It is translated as CASKGTFNNQPQHF.

The chain recombines TRBV27 with TRBJ2-7; tentatively, D is TRBD2 (6 bases). CDR3 size: 15 residues. Trimming left V 3 bases short and J 7 bases short, with 19 bases between. Per germline, CDR1 MNHEY and CDR2 SMNVEV (reference sequence). The CDR3 loop reads CASSLGGRGLGEQYF. The DNA of the CDR3 is TGTGCCAGCAGTTTGGGGGGACGAGGGTTGGGAGAGCAGTACTTC.

The chain employs TRBV4-2 and TRBJ2-5; TRBD1 agrees at 11 bases. Germline loops: CDR1 LGHNA, CDR2 YNFKEQ. J gave up 8 bases and V 0 bases, and 5 bases lay outside the gene matches. This CDR3 region has 15 residues. DNA for the CDR3: TGTGCCAGCAGCCAAGACCCGGGACAGGGGGTTACCCAGTACTTC. Protein sequence: CASSQDPGQGVTQYF.

V gene TRBV30 combines with J gene TRBJ2-7; D gene ambiguous. The germline V gene encodes CDR1 GTSNPN and CDR2 SVGIG (reference sequence). V was clipped by 1 base and J by 6 bases, with 10 bases between them. The CDR3 length is 12 residues. CDR3 protein: CAWSGHLGEQYF. Written as DNA, the CDR3 is TGTGCCTGGAGTGGACACTTGGGCGAGCAGTACTTC.

The chain has TRBV27 and TRBJ2-7; 8 bases line up with TRBD2. V lost 2 bases, J lost 2 bases, and 8 bases stayed unmatched. Germline lookup yields CDR1 MNHEY and CDR2 SMNVEV (reference sequence). The CDR3 is 16 residues long. The CDR3 is CASSLHGLALTYEQYF. The CDR3 DNA follows: TGTGCCAGCAGTTTACACGGACTAGCCCTAACCTACGAGCAGTACTTC.

This chain uses TRBV11-1 with TRBJ1-2, with D perhaps TRBD1 (6 bases). Trimming took 5 bases from V and 0 from J, leaving 10 bases between them. The CDR3 length is 14 residues. Germline values: CDR1 SGHAT, CDR2 FQDESV (reference sequence). The CDR3 DNA reads as TGTGCCAGCAGCACTCAGGGGACTAACTATGGCTACACCTTC. This encodes CASSTQGTNYGYTF.

CDR3 amino acids: CASSLGQGGQPQHF. The CDR3 bases are TGTGCCAGCAGCCTGGGACAGGGAGGACAGCCCCAGCATTTT. This chain connects TRBV5-6 to TRBJ1-5, with TRBD1 identical over 9 bases. There are 14 residues in the CDR3. V shed 4 bases, J shed 7 bases, and the junction held 6 bases outside the gene matches. The germline CDR1 and CDR2 sequences are SGHDT and YYEEEE.

The chain joins TRBV4-3 to TRBJ2-7; D perhaps matches TRBD2 (5 bases). Per germline, CDR1 LGHNA and CDR2 YSLEER. CDR3 length: 15 amino acids. Trimming stripped 4 bases from V and 3 bases from J, with 16 bases between. The CDR3 coding sequence is TGCGCCAGCAGCCCCCGGGTCGGGGAATTCTACGAGCAGTACTTC. This encodes CASSPRVGEFYEQYF.

CDR3 sequence (DNA): TGTGCCATCAGTGAGTCAAACGGGATAGGCAATCAGCCCCAGCATTTT. The encoded protein is CAISESNGIGNQPQHF. V gene TRBV10-3 combines with J gene TRBJ1-5; D is unresolved. This CDR3 has 16 residues. V was cut by 0 bases and J by 2 bases, with 11 bases left in between. Germline V gene lookup returns CDR1 ENHRY and CDR2 SYGVKD.

This clone was seen a handful of times. V is TRBV19 and J is TRBJ2-5, with D possibly being TRBD2 (6 bases). Germline CDR1 and CDR2: LNHDA and SQIVND (reference sequence). The CDR3 spans 15 residues. V was cut by 5 bases and J by 1 base, with 14 bases left in between. CDR3 sequence: CASSDLGGAQETQYF. The CDR3 DNA reads as TGTGCCAGTAGTGACTTGGGGGGTGCCCAAGAGACCCAGTACTTC.

The chain recombines TRBV6-5 with TRBJ2-3, with a tentative D call TRBD1 (5 bases). Between the trimmed V and J ends, which lost 6 bases and 0 bases, there was a span of 10 bases. CDR1 is MNHEY and CDR2 is SVGAGI in the germline V gene. CDR3 length equals 14 residues. The CDR3: CASRKGLSTDTQYF. The CDR3 DNA sequence: TGTGCCAGCAGGAAGGGGCTAAGCACAGATACGCAGTATTTT.

This rearrangement joins TRBV29-1 to TRBJ1-3; TRBD1 might be the D (6 bases). The V gene's germline CDR1 is SQVTM and CDR2 ANQGSEA. The CDR3 totals 13 residues. Trimming stripped 2 bases from V and 3 bases from J, with 8 bases between. This chain's CDR3 is CSVERQDGNTIYF. The CDR3 coding sequence is TGCAGCGTTGAAAGACAGGATGGAAACACCATATATTTT.

The rearrangement uses TRBV4-2 and TRBJ1-3; D gene ambiguous. The CDR3 consists of 15 residues. Trimming stripped 1 base from V and 2 bases from J, with 9 bases between. Germline V lookup: CDR1 LGHNA, CDR2 YNFKEQ. CDR3 nucleotides: TGTGCCAGCAGCCAAGCAGTCACTACTGGAAACACCATATATTTT. Encoded protein: CASSQAVTTGNTIYF.

The chain recombines TRBV7-9 with TRBJ2-3, with 8 bases matching TRBD1. Germline loops: CDR1 SEHNR, CDR2 FQNEAQ (reference sequence). With 9 bases clipped from V and 2 bases from J, the junction kept 4 bases outside the gene matches. This CDR3 is 13 amino acids long. In DNA, the CDR3 is TGTGCCAGTACAGGGGGTTACACAGATACGCAGTATTTT. Translating gives CASTGGYTDTQYF.

The V gene is TRBV19, the J gene TRBJ1-5; D not resolved. Looked up from germline, CDR1 is LNHDA and CDR2 is SQIVND (reference sequence). Trimming left V 2 bases short and J 0 bases short, with 8 bases between. This CDR3 has 15 residues. CDR3 DNA sequence: TGTGCCAGTAGTATAATGGCAAATAGCAATCAGCCCCAGCATTTT. It is translated as CASSIMANSNQPQHF.